A selection of T cell receptor beta chains follows, all from one sample in a study of shared clonotypes between healthy human individuals. The assay was immunoSEQ multiplex PCR, and TCRdb's table has in-frame clones only and misses some. The profile covers some 2,000,000 clones, with 95% appearing a single time and 0.1% to 0.15% taken by the ten largest. Sequences were obtained from naive CD4+ T cells sorted from blood. Receptor source: a man aged 18 to 29 in good health. Both conserved end residues are part of each CDR3. A D gene is named only where the DNA matches it firmly. Only some rows state a clone size, as once, few, many or a class for expanded clones.

j_call	cdr3_length	v_call	clone_size	d_call	cdr3_nt	cdr3_aa
TRBJ2-2	13	TRBV5-1	.	.	TGCGCCAGCAGCCTCACCTACACCGGGGAGCTGTTTTTT	CASSLTYTGELFF
TRBJ1-1	13	TRBV6-5	.	.	TGTGCCAGCAGTTTGCCGGGGCGAGCTGAAGCTTTCTTT	CASSLPGRAEAFF
TRBJ2-7	11	TRBV30	.	.	TGTGCCTGGACTCATAACTACGAGCAGTACTTC	CAWTHNYEQYF
TRBJ1-1	15	TRBV5-1	.	.	TGCGCCAGCAGCTCCGCCGTGGGGTCCAACACTGAAGCTTTCTTT	CASSSAVGSNTEAFF
TRBJ1-6	15	TRBV18	.	.	TGTGCCAGCTCACCCGGCGGACAGATTAATTCACCCCTCCACTTT	CASSPGGQINSPLHF
TRBJ1-1	13	TRBV19	.	.	TGTGCCAGTAGTATGTGGGGGGCCACTGAAGCTTTCTTT	CASSMWGATEAFF
TRBJ1-6	15	TRBV25-1	.	.	TGTGCCAGCAGTGAATCTCGGGGGGCTTATTCACCCCTCCACTTT	CASSESRGAYSPLHF
TRBJ2-7	13	TRBV5-4	.	.	TGTGCCAGCAGCTTGTCTAGCTCCTACGAGCAGTACTTC	CASSLSSSYEQYF
TRBJ1-3	15	TRBV5-1	.	.	TGCGCCAGCAGTGTTTCAGGGGCGCCTGGAAACACCATATATTTT	CASSVSGAPGNTIYF
TRBJ1-1	13	TRBV5-4	.	.	TGTGCCAGCACCACAGGAGGATGGGGGGAATCTTTCTTT	CASTTGGWGESFF
TRBJ2-7	16	TRBV4-1	once	TRBD2	TGCGCCAGCAGCGGACTAACTAGCGGGGGGGTCTACGAGCAGTACTTC	CASSGLTSGGVYEQYF
TRBJ2-7	14	TRBV28	.	TRBD1	TGTGCCAGCCACCAGACAGGGATTCCCTACGAGCAGTACTTC	CASHQTGIPYEQYF
TRBJ2-2	15	TRBV5-1	.	.	TGCGCCAGCAGCTTGATTTCGGCAAACACCGGGGAGCTGTTTTTT	CASSLISANTGELFF
TRBJ1-2	13	TRBV28	.	.	TGTGCCAGCAGTCCCCGGTCATCCCAAGGCTACACCTTC	CASSPRSSQGYTF
TRBJ2-7	11	TRBV6-6	.	.	TGTGCCAGCAGTCTTCGACAGGAGCAGTACTTC	CASSLRQEQYF
TRBJ1-2	13	TRBV5-6	.	.	TGTGCCAGCAGCCCCGGGGGAGGCTATGGCTACACCTTC	CASSPGGGYGYTF
TRBJ1-5	16	TRBV6-6	.	.	TGTGCCAGCAGTTATTATAAGAACCTTAGCAATCAGCCCCAGCATTTT	CASSYYKNLSNQPQHF
TRBJ2-6	15	TRBV6-1	once	.	TGTGCCAGCAGTGGGGGGAAGTCTGGGGCCAACGTCCTGACTTTC	CASSGGKSGANVLTF
TRBJ2-7	16	TRBV27	.	.	TGTGCCAGCAGTTTATCGTGGGCGGGAATTAGTTACGAGCAGTACTTC	CASSLSWAGISYEQYF
TRBJ2-4	14	TRBV19	.	TRBD1	TGTGCCAGTAGGGGGACAGGGGCCAAAAACATTCAGTACTTC	CASRGTGAKNIQYF
TRBJ1-5	14	TRBV7-2	.	.	TGTGCCAGCAGCTTAGATGCAGGTAAAGAGCCCCAGCATTTT	CASSLDAGKEPQHF
TRBJ1-5	13	TRBV5-1	.	.	TGCGCCAGCAGCTTGGGGCCTGATCAGCCCCAGCATTTT	CASSLGPDQPQHF
TRBJ2-7	12	TRBV25-1	.	.	TGTGCCAGCATAAGTGAGAACCACGAGCAGTACTTC	CASISENHEQYF
TRBJ2-7	11	TRBV28	.	.	TGTGCCAGCAGCCTAACCTACGAGCAGTACTTC	CASSLTYEQYF
TRBJ2-3	13	TRBV4-1	.	.	TGCGCCAGCAGCCAAGGGACCACAGATACGCAGTATTTT	CASSQGTTDTQYF
TRBJ1-2	15	TRBV2	.	TRBD1	TGTGCCAGCCGCCCTAGCTCACAGGGGTCTGGAGGCTACACCTTC	CASRPSSQGSGGYTF
TRBJ2-7	17	TRBV21-1	.	.	TGTGCCAGCAGCGGGATTAAGGGTCTAGCTGTGACCTACGAGCAGTACTTC	CASSGIKGLAVTYEQYF
TRBJ1-1	15	TRBV13	once	.	TGTGCCAGCAGCTTAGTAGTAACTCAGACAGGTGAAGCTTTCTTT	CASSLVVTQTGEAFF
TRBJ1-5	12	TRBV6-1	.	.	TGTGCCAGCAAGGGGTTCAATCAGCCCCAGCATTTT	CASKGFNQPQHF
TRBJ2-3	16	TRBV11-2	.	.	TGTGCCAGCAGCCTCCGGGGAAACATTGGCACAGATACGCAGTATTTT	CASSLRGNIGTDTQYF
TRBJ2-1	15	TRBV11-3	.	.	TGTGCCAGCAGCTTAGGGGGCCGCCAGGCCAATGAGCAGTTCTTC	CASSLGGRQANEQFF
TRBJ2-7	13	TRBV5-1	.	TRBD1	TGCGCCAGCAGCCAGGACAGGCAAAACGAGCAGTACTTC	CASSQDRQNEQYF
TRBJ2-6	15	TRBV6-5	.	.	TGTGCCAGCAGTCTCTCGAACTCTGGGGCCAACGTCCTGACTTTC	CASSLSNSGANVLTF
TRBJ2-1	16	TRBV10-1	.	TRBD1	TGCGCCAGCAGTAAGGACAGGGATTTCTCCTACAATGAGCAGTTCTTC	CASSKDRDFSYNEQFF
TRBJ2-5	16	TRBV9	.	TRBD2	TGTGCCAGCAGCGTAGGCTGGGCCCGGGGGGGAGAGACCCAGTACTTC	CASSVGWARGGETQYF
TRBJ2-7	11	TRBV20-1	.	.	TGCAGTGGCGCACAGAACTACGAGCAGTACTTC	CSGAQNYEQYF
TRBJ2-5	13	TRBV5-8	.	.	TGTGCCGGCTTGAACAGCGGACAAGAGACCCAGTACTTC	CAGLNSGQETQYF
TRBJ1-6	19	TRBV30	.	TRBD1	TGTGCCTGGAACCCGAGGGGACAGGGGCAGCCGGGCTATAATTCACCCCTCCACTTT	CAWNPRGQGQPGYNSPLHF
TRBJ2-7	11	TRBV5-4	.	.	TGTGCCAGCAGCTTGGCCCGCGAGCAGTACTTC	CASSLAREQYF
TRBJ2-3	19	TRBV2	once	TRBD2	TGTGCCAGCAGTGACGGTAGCGGGGGGCCGGGTATATTCACAGATACGCAGTATTTT	CASSDGSGGPGIFTDTQYF
TRBJ1-1	11	TRBV11-2	.	.	TGTGCCAGCAGGTCGAACACTGAAGCTTTCTTT	CASRSNTEAFF
TRBJ1-4	15	TRBV6-6	.	TRBD1	TGTGCCAGCAGTCCGGACAAACAGGGGGCGGAAAAACTGTTTTTT	CASSPDKQGAEKLFF
TRBJ2-1	15	TRBV5-1	once	.	TGCGCCAGCAGCTTGGTCCAAAGAGGGTACAATGAGCAGTTCTTC	CASSLVQRGYNEQFF
TRBJ1-5	17	TRBV7-2	.	TRBD1	TGTGCCAGCAGCTGGGGACAGGGGGCGAACGGCAATCAGCCCCAGCATTTT	CASSWGQGANGNQPQHF
TRBJ2-2	14	TRBV30	once	TRBD1	TGTGCCTGGACCAGACAGGGGGCCGTCGGGGAGCTGTTTTTT	CAWTRQGAVGELFF
TRBJ1-2	15	TRBV27	.	.	TGTGCCAGCAGTCCCACAGGGACCCCTAACTATGGCTACACCTTC	CASSPTGTPNYGYTF
TRBJ2-7	13	TRBV5-1	.	TRBD1	TGCGCCAGCAGCGACAGGGTAACATACGAGCAGTACTTC	CASSDRVTYEQYF
TRBJ2-1	16	TRBV5-1	.	TRBD2	TGCGCCAGCAGCCTGGGGTCGACTAGCGGGGTCAATGAGCAGTTCTTC	CASSLGSTSGVNEQFF
TRBJ1-2	16	TRBV2	.	.	TGTGCCAGCAGACGAAATGAGGCAGGGGTTGGATATGGCTACACCTTC	CASRRNEAGVGYGYTF
TRBJ2-6	15	TRBV7-9	.	.	TGTGCCGAGGAGGGGCCCCTCTCTGGGGCCAACGTCCTGACTTTC	CAEEGPLSGANVLTF